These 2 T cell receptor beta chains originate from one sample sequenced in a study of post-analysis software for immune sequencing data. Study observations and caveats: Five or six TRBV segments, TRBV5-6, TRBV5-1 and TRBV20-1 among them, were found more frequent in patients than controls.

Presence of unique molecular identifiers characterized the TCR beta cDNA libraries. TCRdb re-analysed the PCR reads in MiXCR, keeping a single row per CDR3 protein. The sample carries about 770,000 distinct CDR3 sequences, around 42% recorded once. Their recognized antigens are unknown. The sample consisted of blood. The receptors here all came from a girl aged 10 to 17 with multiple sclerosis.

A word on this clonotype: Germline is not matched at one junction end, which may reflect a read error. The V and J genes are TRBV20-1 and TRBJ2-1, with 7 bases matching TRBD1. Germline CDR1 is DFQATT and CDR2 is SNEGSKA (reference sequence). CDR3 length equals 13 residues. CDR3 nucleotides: TGCAGTGCTGGACAGGTAAACTACATTGAGCAGTTCTTC. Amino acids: CSAGQVNYIEQFF.

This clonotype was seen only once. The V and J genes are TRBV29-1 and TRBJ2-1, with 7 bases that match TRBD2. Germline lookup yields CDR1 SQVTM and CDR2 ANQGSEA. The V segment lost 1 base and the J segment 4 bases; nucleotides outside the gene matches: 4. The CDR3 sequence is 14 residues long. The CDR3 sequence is CSVEGGGVYNEQFF. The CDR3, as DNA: TGCAGCGTTGAAGGGGGAGGGGTATACAATGAGCAGTTCTTC.